The clone carrying this T cell receptor (beta chain) was seen a few times. What it recognizes is unknown. PCR amplification relied on 60 Vbeta primers (plus 13 Jbeta primers). Here immunoSEQ multiplex PCR was the method, and the copy in TCRdb shows in-frame clones only, minus some. The table records about 120,000 clones, 77% of them present only once. The data are from a study of cytomegalovirus exposure and HLA in healthy donors. About the study: Most donors, around 81% of approximately 400 genotyped, fell in the Caucasian-associated ancestry cluster.

Findings and limits, study-wide: In a later analysis, at a false discovery rate of 0.05, approximately 15,000 TCR beta sequences matched HLA alleles. It is likely that the observed cluster of highly shared sequence variants was a sequencing artifact.

This CDR3 is built from 17 residues. The germline CDR1 and CDR2 sequences are MDHEN and SYDVKM. The V end lost 5 bases, the J end lost 3 bases, and 20 bases lay between the germline ends. Sequenced input: PBMCs. V is TRBV28 and J is TRBJ2-1; weak D call: TRBD2 (6 bases). This sequence was found in a man aged 35 to 55 in good health and CMV-seropositive. CDR3 nucleotide sequence: TGTGCCAGCAGTCGACCGTGGGAGGTTGGGTTCTACAATGAGCAGTTCTTC. Translated, it gives CASSRPWEVGFYNEQFF.